Below are 25 T cell receptor beta chains sequenced from a single sample in a study of post-analysis software for immune sequencing data. Study-level points and caveats: When patients were compared with controls, a handful of TRBV segments were more frequent, TRBV5-6, TRBV5-1 and TRBV20-1 among them.

The TCR beta cDNA libraries carried unique molecular identifiers. TCRdb analysed the PCR reads with MiXCR anew, one entry per CDR3 protein. Altogether fewer than 850,000 distinct CDR3 sequences are present, roughly 50% being singletons, with the ten largest covering roughly 4.9%. What these receptors recognize is not known. The sample taken for sequencing was blood. The receptors were sampled from a girl under 18 with multiple sclerosis.

CDR3: CAIRTGEGQPQHF. In DNA form, the CDR3 reads TGTGCCATCAGGACAGGGGAGGGTCAGCCCCAGCATTTT. V usage is TRBV10-3 and J usage is TRBJ1-5; the match to TRBD1 covers 8 bases. V shed 6 bases, J shed 6 bases, and the junction held 4 bases outside the gene matches. CDR3 length: 13 amino acids. Germline assignment: CDR1 ENHRY and CDR2 SYGVKD.

The V gene is TRBV20-1, the J gene TRBJ2-7; perhaps TRBD2 as D (7 bases). Germline CDR1 DFQATT, CDR2 SNEGSKA (reference sequence). V was cut by 0 bases and J by 5 bases, with 17 bases left in between. The CDR3 has 15 residues. The DNA of the CDR3 is TGCAGTGCTAGAGATAGGGGGGGGGGATGGAACGAGCAGTACTTC. It encodes CSARDRGGGWNEQYF.

This clonotype has only a few counts. V usage is TRBV20-1 and J usage is TRBJ2-5; the match to TRBD1 covers 7 bases. The closer fit of TRBJ2-7 to the DNA end suggests the J call may be wrong. CDR1 is DFQATT and CDR2 is SNEGSKA in the germline V gene (reference sequence). CDR3 length: 13 amino acids. This chain's CDR3 is CSAFDRAYYEQYF. Here the CDR3 DNA reads TGCAGTGCTTTCGACAGGGCGTACTACGAGCAGTACTTC.

This chain uses TRBV4-1 with TRBJ2-5; D gene unclear. Germline values: CDR1 MGHRA, CDR2 YSYEKL. V lost 0 bases, J lost 2 bases, and 13 bases lay in between. The CDR3 totals 16 residues. Here the CDR3 reads CASSQDLIRGQETQYF. CDR3 bases: TGCGCCAGCAGCCAAGATCTTATCCGCGGACAAGAGACCCAGTACTTC.

V and J are TRBV12-3 or TRBV12-4 and TRBJ1-2; a weak D match, TRBD1 (5 bases). V gave up 6 bases and J gave up 6 bases, with 14 bases separating them. The CDR3 totals 13 residues. In DNA, the CDR3 is TGTGCCAGCAGACCTTCGGGGGTCCATGGCTACACCTTC. It translates to CASRPSGVHGYTF.

The V call is TRBV5-6, the J call TRBJ2-4; D is undetermined. The J call could be wrong; TRBJ2-7 is a better fit for the DNA end. The germline gives CDR1 SGHDT, CDR2 YYEEEE. This CDR3 has 15 residues. The CDR3 protein is CASSLEASFSYEQYF. For the CDR3, the DNA is TGTGCCAGCAGCTTGGAGGCTTCTTTCTCCTACGAGCAGTACTTC.

The V call is TRBV29-1, the J call TRBJ2-7; 9 positions agree with TRBD1. V was clipped by 6 bases and J by 1 base; unmatched bases: 7. The CDR3 totals 14 residues. Germline V lookup: CDR1 SQVTM, CDR2 ANQGSEA. Written as DNA, the CDR3 is TGCAGCGTGAGCCGGGACAGGGCTTCCTACGAGCAGTACTTC. Residues: CSVSRDRASYEQYF.

V is TRBV10-3 and J is TRBJ1-6; 8 nucleotides align to TRBD1. The CDR3 sequence is 14 residues long. The germline gives CDR1 ENHRY, CDR2 SYGVKD. V shed 2 bases, J shed 15 bases, and the junction held 9 bases outside the gene matches. The CDR3: CAISEDRDRQNLHF. CDR3 nucleotide sequence: TGTGCCATCAGTGAGGACCGGGACAGGCAAAACCTCCACTTT.

The chain employs TRBV20-1 and TRBJ2-7, with 11 bases that match TRBD2. V lost 1 base, J lost 2 bases, and 10 bases stayed unmatched. The CDR3 has 17 residues. Germline V CDR1 and CDR2: DFQATT, SNEGSKA (reference sequence). CDR3: CSARAKTGTSGAYEQYF. For the CDR3, the DNA is TGCAGTGCTAGAGCAAAAACCGGGACTAGCGGAGCCTACGAGCAGTACTTC.

The chain joins TRBV19 to TRBJ2-7, with D perhaps matching TRBD2 (5 bases). The CDR3 has 14 amino acids. V lost 3 bases and J lost 3, with 12 bases in between. The germline V gene has CDR1 LNHDA and CDR2 SQIVND (reference sequence). The CDR3 sequence is CASSMAGVGYEQYF. CDR3 bases: TGTGCCAGTAGTATGGCCGGGGTGGGCTACGAGCAGTACTTC.

The chain has TRBV20-1 and TRBJ2-5; D is unresolved. This CDR3 spans 13 amino acids. Looked up from germline, CDR1 is DFQATT and CDR2 is SNEGSKA (reference sequence). The V and J ends lost 6 bases and 5 bases respectively, with 16 bases between them. In DNA, the CDR3 is TGCAGTGCGATAGGCGGATCCAGGGAGACCCAGTACTTC. It translates to CSAIGGSRETQYF.

The chain recombines TRBV9 with TRBJ1-2, with no clear D. The CDR3 consists of 12 residues. Per the germline V gene, CDR1 is SGDLS and CDR2 is YYNGEE. V lost 7 bases, J lost 6 bases, and 13 bases lay in between. The CDR3 DNA reads TGTGCCAGCGGGCCCATCTGGGATGGCTACACCTTC. Protein product: CASGPIWDGYTF.

The V and J genes are TRBV20-1 and TRBJ1-6; no reliable D call. The germline CDR1 and CDR2 sequences are DFQATT and SNEGSKA (reference sequence). V was clipped by 6 bases and J by 10 bases, with 16 bases between them. This CDR3 has 13 residues. CDR3 amino acids: CSAPDWGGSPLHF. The CDR3 coding sequence is TGCAGTGCCCCGGACTGGGGAGGCTCACCCCTCCACTTT.

V and J are TRBV6-1 and TRBJ2-5, with no clear D. The germline V and J ends were trimmed by 3 bases and 11 bases, with 13 bases remaining between them. The CDR3 loop spans 12 amino acids. CDR1 is MNHNS, CDR2 SASEGT, per germline. CDR3 sequence (DNA): TGTGCCAGCAGTGAGTCCATACACAAGCAGTACTTC. Translated, it gives CASSESIHKQYF.

The chain has TRBV12-3 or TRBV12-4 and TRBJ2-7; 7 bases fit TRBD1. V lost 3 bases, J lost 5 bases, and 4 bases stayed unmatched. The CDR3 runs 13 residues. The CDR3 DNA follows: TGTGCCAGCAGTTTTCGAGGGGGCGACGAGCAGTACTTC. This translates into CASSFRGGDEQYF.

The rearrangement uses TRBV24-1 and TRBJ2-1, with TRBD1 matching over 8 bases. Looked up from germline, CDR1 is KGHDR and CDR2 is SFDVKD. The CDR3 runs 12 residues. After removal of 8 bases from V and 9 bases from J, the junction contained 5 bases not matched to a gene. CDR3 nucleotide sequence: TGTGCCACCATGACAGGGGTGGGTGAGCAGTTCTTC. Translated, it gives CATMTGVGEQFF.

The chain recombines TRBV28 with TRBJ1-1; perhaps TRBD1 as D (6 bases). The V gene lost 6 bases and the J gene lost 8 bases, with 22 bases spanning the gap. This CDR3 has 15 residues. Germline V gene data show CDR1 as MDHEN and CDR2 as SYDVKM. The chain's CDR3 is CASSPTPTTGLEAFF. The DNA for the CDR3 is TGTGCCAGCAGCCCAACCCCCACGACAGGTTTGGAAGCTTTCTTT.

The chain links TRBV7-9 to TRBJ1-2, with TRBD1 matching 8 bases. The ends lost 5 bases at V and 5 bases at J; junction bases unmatched: 13. Germline loops: CDR1 SEHNR, CDR2 FQNEAQ (reference sequence). The length of the CDR3 is 16 residues. The CDR3 nucleotides read TGTGCCAGCAGCCCCGGATTTGACAGGGGCCTATATGGCTACACCTTC. Translation: CASSPGFDRGLYGYTF.

This chain joins TRBV29-1 and TRBJ2-1; a weak D match, TRBD2 (5 bases). The CDR3 has 16 amino acids. Germline loops: CDR1 SQVTM, CDR2 ANQGSEA. V was pared by 4 bases and J by 5 bases, with 21 bases between. Here the CDR3 reads CSVVLIGRDFNNEQFF. Written as DNA, the CDR3 is TGCAGCGTTGTTTTAATAGGACGGGATTTTAACAATGAGCAGTTCTTC.

A few counts support this clonotype. The CDR3 is CASSQLAPLEETQYF. CDR3 in DNA: TGTGCCAGCAGCCAACTAGCGCCCCTGGAAGAGACCCAGTACTTC. The genes are TRBV11-3 and TRBJ2-5; the match to TRBD2 covers 7 bases. The CDR3 is 15 residues long. The V segment lost 5 bases and the J segment 3 bases; nucleotides outside the gene matches: 9. In germline, CDR1 is SGHNT, CDR2 YENEEA.

This clonotype has just a few counts. V is TRBV6-1 and J is TRBJ2-7; TRBD1 aligns across 9 bases. There are 15 residues in the CDR3. Unmatched junction bases numbered 9, after V lost 4 bases and J lost 5 bases. Germline V lookup: CDR1 MNHNS, CDR2 SASEGT. The CDR3 protein is CASSVGRDRVHEQYF. In DNA, the CDR3 is TGTGCCAGCAGTGTAGGCCGGGACAGGGTTCACGAGCAGTACTTC.

The chain joins TRBV20-1 to TRBJ1-5, with a tentative D call TRBD1 (6 bases). Between the trimmed V and J ends, which lost 6 bases and 7 bases, there was a span of 16 bases. Germline V gene sequence: CDR1 DFQATT, CDR2 SNEGSKA (reference sequence). The CDR3 runs to 13 residues. CDR3 DNA: TGCAGTGCAGAGGGGGAGCCCCACCAGCCCCAGCATTTT. It yields the protein CSAEGEPHQPQHF.

The V gene is TRBV13, the J gene TRBJ2-1; TRBD2 agrees at 8 bases. Germline assignment: CDR1 PRHDT and CDR2 FYEKMQ (reference sequence). Losses at the gene ends were 5 bases for V and 8 bases for J; bases not matched to a gene: 11. This CDR3 is 15 amino acids long. The CDR3 is CASSTQGGGMDEQFF. Written as DNA, the CDR3 is TGTGCCAGCAGCACCCAGGGCGGGGGGATGGATGAGCAGTTCTTC.

For the CDR3, the DNA is TGCAGTGCTGGTCGACTCCCCCAAACCTACGAGCAGTACTTC. It translates to CSAGRLPQTYEQYF. V gene TRBV20-1 combines with J gene TRBJ2-7; D is unclear. Per germline, CDR1 DFQATT and CDR2 SNEGSKA (reference sequence). The CDR3 runs to 14 residues. The germline V and J ends were trimmed by 5 bases and 2 bases, with 16 bases remaining between them.

This clonotype was detected only a few times. The V call is TRBV6-5, the J call TRBJ1-2; D gene uncertain. The ends were cut back, 5 bases at V and 4 bases at J, with 17 bases in the middle. This CDR3 has 15 amino acids. Germline assignment: CDR1 MNHEY and CDR2 SVGAGI. This CDR3 is CASSRASSSGYGYTF. The CDR3 DNA reads as TGTGCCAGCAGTCGGGCCTCATCGTCGGGCTATGGCTACACCTTC.